This T cell receptor beta chain is from a study of T cells in narcolepsy. About the study: Healthy controls were enrolled alongside patients with narcolepsy type 1 or type 2.

The V segment lost 6 bases and the J segment 0 bases; nucleotides outside the gene matches: 7. Germline values: CDR1 MNHEY, CDR2 SMNVEV (reference sequence). The CDR3 has 17 amino acids. This clone showed up just a few times. What it binds is not known. Repertoires were generated with immunoSEQ multiplex PCR, while TCRdb's copy carries only in-frame clones and drops some. The sample includes under 35,000 clones, roughly 80% of them seen just once. Study findings and constraints: Autoreactive clonotypes reportedly recurred in blood of same and different patients, not controls.

The sequencing sample was made of memory (CD45RA-) CD4+ T cells from blood. This sequence joins TRBV27 and TRBJ2-2, with TRBD1 matching 10 bases. The origin of this receptor is a human donor in good health. The CDR3 protein is CASRKTGGFANTGELFF. The CDR3 region has the DNA TGTGCCAGCAGAAAGACAGGGGGCTTTGCGAACACCGGGGAGCTGTTTTTT.